The rows below give T cell receptor beta chains drawn from one sample of a study of T cells in Graves' hyperthyroidism and ophthalmopathy. TCRdb fed the multiplex PCR reads into MiXCR, producing one record per CDR3 protein. The sample shows around 350,000 distinct CDR3 sequences, approximately 14% of them seen only once. The sample consisted of blood. Every receptor here comes from a woman aged 55-70 years with Graves' ophthalmopathy. CDR3s include the opening cysteine and the closing phenylalanine or tryptophan. The order of the fields is V gene, J gene, clone size, D gene, CDR3 protein, CDR3 DNA. The D gene is left open where the match is weak. Only part of the rows carry a size: once, few, many, or a class if the clone is expanded.

V: TRBV30
J: TRBJ1-1
size: many
D: TRBD1
CDR3: CAGTGSGNTEAFF
DNA: TGTGCCGGGACAGGGTCGGGAAACACTGAAGCTTTCTTT

V: TRBV27
J: TRBJ1-6
size: few
D: TRBD1
CDR3: CASSPRTGSYNSPLHF
DNA: TGTGCCAGCAGTCCAAGGACAGGGTCCTATAATTCACCCCTCCACTTT

V: TRBV4-1
J: TRBJ2-7
size: NA
D: TRBD1
CDR3: CASSPGQDSSYEQYF
DNA: TGCGCCAGCAGCCCGGGACAGGACAGCTCCTACGAGCAGTACTTC

V: TRBV29-1
J: TRBJ2-5
size: many
D: NA
CDR3: CSVDLAGQQETQYF
DNA: TGCAGCGTTGATTTGGCCGGCCAACAAGAGACCCAGTACTTC

V: TRBV20-1
J: TRBJ2-7
size: NA
D: NA
CDR3: CSASQSYEQYF
DNA: TGCAGTGCTAGCCAATCCTACGAGCAGTACTTC

V: TRBV20-1
J: TRBJ2-7
size: many
D: NA
CDR3: CSARDRDTYEQYF
DNA: TGCAGTGCTAGAGATAGGGACACATACGAGCAGTACTTC

V: TRBV28
J: TRBJ2-1
size: many
D: TRBD2
CDR3: CASRPAGQWDEQFF
DNA: TGTGCCAGCAGACCAGCGGGGCAATGGGATGAGCAGTTCTTC

V: TRBV20-1
J: TRBJ2-1
size: many
D: TRBD2
CDR3: CSARTSGRYNEQFF
DNA: TGCAGTGCGAGGACTAGCGGGAGATACAATGAGCAGTTCTTC

V: TRBV24-1
J: TRBJ2-7
size: NA
D: TRBD2
CDR3: CATSDDTSGSYEQYF
DNA: TGTGCCACCAGTGACGATACTAGCGGGAGCTACGAGCAGTACTTC

V: TRBV11-2
J: TRBJ2-7
size: few
D: TRBD1
CDR3: CASSGWDSSYEQYF
DNA: TGTGCCAGCAGCGGCTGGGACAGCTCCTACGAGCAGTACTTC

V: TRBV5-1
J: TRBJ2-7
size: NA
D: TRBD1
CDR3: CASSRGEGTGINEQYF
DNA: TGCGCCAGCAGCCGGGGGGAAGGGACAGGGATCAACGAGCAGTACTTC

V: TRBV18
J: TRBJ1-5
size: many
D: TRBD1
CDR3: CASSQGVTGQPQHF
DNA: TGTGCCAGCTCTCAGGGGGTCACGGGACAGCCCCAGCATTTT

V: TRBV7-8
J: TRBJ1-4
size: many
D: TRBD1
CDR3: CASSQDRARRTNEKLFF
DNA: TGTGCCAGCAGTCAGGACAGGGCGAGAAGGACTAATGAAAAACTGTTTTTT

V: TRBV20-1
J: TRBJ2-2
size: many
D: NA
CDR3: CSARGPEGTGELFF
DNA: TGCAGTGCTAGAGGCCCGGAGGGGACCGGGGAGCTGTTTTTT

V: TRBV12-3/TRBV12-4
J: TRBJ1-1
size: many
D: NA
CDR3: CASSLPGRQNTEAFF
DNA: TGTGCCAGCAGTCTTCCGGGACGGCAGAACACTGAAGCTTTCTTT

V: TRBV5-1
J: TRBJ2-4
size: many
D: NA
CDR3: CASSSRDAKNIQYF
DNA: TGCGCCAGCAGCTCCAGGGATGCCAAAAACATTCAGTACTTC